This passage covers 9 T cell receptor beta chains from one sample sequenced in a study of blood T cell repertoires in COVID-19. The data were produced by immunoSEQ multiplex PCR, yet TCRdb's version contains in-frame clones alone and is incomplete. The data hold some 70,000 clones, with 75% to 90% observed a single time. The sample was peripheral blood. Every receptor here comes from a man aged 45 to 65 with active COVID-19.

This clone was seen a handful of times. The V and J genes are TRBV28 and TRBJ1-3; D ambiguous. The CDR3 loop spans 14 amino acids. The ends were cut back, 3 bases at V and 2 bases at J, with 8 bases in the middle. Germline-derived CDR1 and CDR2 are MDHEN and SYDVKM. The CDR3 coding sequence is TGTGCCAGCAGTTTGAAGCTCACTGGAAACACCATATATTTT. Translated: CASSLKLTGNTIYF.

The chain has TRBV19 and TRBJ2-1; 7 bases fit TRBD2. J was trimmed by 4 bases and V by 1 base; bases with no gene match: 7. In germline, CDR1 is LNHDA, CDR2 SQIVND (reference sequence). The CDR3 extends over 16 amino acids. Here the CDR3 reads CASSIASSGQYNEQFF. CDR3 nucleotides: TGTGCCAGTAGTATAGCCTCTAGCGGCCAATACAATGAGCAGTTCTTC.

The J gene is TRBJ2-6, the V gene TRBV6-6; D gene unclear. The CDR3 consists of 17 residues. V was pared by 6 bases and J by 0 bases, with 15 bases between. Germline V gene sequence: CDR1 MNHNY, CDR2 SVGAGI (reference sequence). In DNA, the CDR3 is TGTGCCAGCAGCCGAGAGGCTTTGAGCTCTGGGGCCAACGTCCTGACTTTC. As protein: CASSREALSSGANVLTF.

This sequence joins TRBV4-1 and TRBJ1-6; TRBD1 is a possible D gene (5 bases). The CDR3 has 14 residues. Trimming left V 4 bases short and J 14 bases short, with 18 bases between. CDR1 MGHRA and CDR2 YSYEKL come from the germline V gene. CDR3 DNA: TGCGCCAGCAGCCCCACCGGGACTGCGCAATCCCTCCACTTT. This sequence encodes CASSPTGTAQSLHF.

This sequence joins TRBV10-3 and TRBJ2-7; D unresolved. Germline CDR1 is ENHRY and CDR2 is SYGVKD. The CDR3 has 13 residues. The V gene lost 4 bases and the J gene lost 3 bases, with 10 bases spanning the gap. The CDR3 bases are TGTGCCATCAGTGCCGGGTCATACTACGAGCAGTACTTC. Amino acids: CAISAGSYYEQYF.

V gene TRBV9 combines with J gene TRBJ1-4; TRBD1 aligns across 7 bases. With V trimmed by 0 bases and J by 5 bases, 4 bases remained unmatched. Germline lookup yields CDR1 SGDLS and CDR2 YYNGEE. The CDR3 runs 15 residues. CDR3 protein: CASSVASGQNEKLFF. CDR3 DNA sequence: TGTGCCAGCAGCGTAGCTTCGGGACAGAATGAAAAACTGTTTTTT.

This sequence joins TRBV7-9 and TRBJ2-1, with 8 bases that match TRBD2. The CDR3 loop spans 17 amino acids. Per the germline V gene, CDR1 is SEHNR and CDR2 is FQNEAQ (reference sequence). With 2 bases clipped from V and 5 bases from J, the junction kept 11 bases outside the gene matches. The CDR3 loop reads CASSLIAGIQSNNEQFF. The CDR3 DNA follows: TGTGCCAGCAGCTTAATAGCGGGGATCCAGTCTAACAATGAGCAGTTCTTC.

This chain links TRBV4-1 with TRBJ1-1; D ambiguous. This CDR3 is 15 amino acids long. From germline, CDR1 is MGHRA and CDR2 YSYEKL. V shed 0 bases and J shed 1 base, with 9 bases lying between them. The chain's CDR3 is CASSQDQTRNTEAFF. The CDR3, as DNA: TGCGCCAGCAGCCAAGACCAAACACGGAACACTGAAGCTTTCTTT.

Turning to this clone: Other DNA sequences in this sample translate to the same CDR3. V gene TRBV5-4 combines with J gene TRBJ2-7; 10 bases agree with TRBD1. V dropped 4 bases and J dropped 5; count of bases not matched to a gene: 6. CDR3 size: 14 residues. Germline V gene lookup returns CDR1 SGHNT and CDR2 YYREEE (reference sequence). CDR3 amino acids: CASSRPGQGNEQYF. CDR3 coding DNA: TGTGCCAGCAGCAGGCCGGGACAGGGGAACGAGCAGTACTTC. The whole variable domain, filled in from reference TRBV5-4 and TRBJ2-7, reads ETGVTQSPTHLIKTRGQQVTLRCSSQSGHNTVSWYQQALGQGPQFIFQYYREEENGRGNFPPRFSGLQFPNYSSELNVNALELDDSALYLCASSRPGQGNEQYFGPGTRLTVT.